The source of this T cell receptor (beta chain) is a study of STAT3 mutations in large granular lymphocyte leukemia. As to this clone: The antigen is unknown.

Data came from immunoSEQ multiplex PCR; TCRdb stores just in-frame clones and leaves some out. The sample has some 10,000 clones, around 89% seen once; the top ten hold around 40%. Study results and caveats: In T-cell large granular lymphocyte leukemia, about half of patients showed multiple immunodominant subclonotypes. Differing intervals and regimens complicate linking therapy response to clone burden.

The receptor was derived from a man in his 60s with T-cell large granular lymphocyte leukemia. Some clones in this sample may be carry-over from other donors' samples. Source material: peripheral blood mononuclear cells.

The CDR3 DNA follows: TGTGCCAGCTCCCCCCCGATGGGGTGGACGGGGGATACGCAGTATTTT. Protein sequence: CASSPPMGWTGDTQYF. This chain connects TRBV18 to TRBJ2-3, with D possibly matching TRBD2 (5 bases). The CDR3 runs to 16 residues. Per the germline V gene, CDR1 is KGHSH and CDR2 is LQKENI. V lost 6 bases and J 6 bases, leaving 22 bases between the germline ends.